The 5 T cell receptor beta chains below all came from one sample that was sequenced in a study of cytomegalovirus exposure and HLA in healthy donors. Primers: 60 Vbeta forward and 13 Jbeta reverse. The data were produced by immunoSEQ multiplex PCR, yet TCRdb's version contains in-frame clones alone and is incomplete. The table records over 80,000 clones, around 74% of them present only once. Sequenced sample: PBMCs. These receptors were collected from a female donor in good health and CMV-seropositive.

Only a few counts were recorded for this clone. The J gene is TRBJ1-3, the V gene TRBV7-8, with 10 bases aligning to TRBD1. The germline V gene has CDR1 SGHVS and CDR2 FQNEAQ. The CDR3 spans 17 residues. The J segment lost 0 bases and the V segment lost 5 bases, leaving 7 bases of the junction unmatched. For the CDR3, the DNA is TGTGCCAGCAGCCCGACAGGGGGCAGAGGCTCTGGAAACACCATATATTTT. It translates to CASSPTGGRGSGNTIYF. Based on the CDR3 plus reference TRBV7-8 and TRBJ1-3, the full variable domain is GAGVSQSPRYKVAKRGQDVALRCDPISGHVSLFWYQQALGQGPEFLTYFQNEAQLDKSGLPSDRFFAERPEGSVSTLKIQRTQQEDSAVYLCASSPTGGRGSGNTIYFGEGSWLTVV.

V usage is TRBV6-5 and J usage is TRBJ1-2, with 8 bases matching TRBD1. Trimming removed 7 bases from V and 5 bases from J; junction bases left unmatched: 12. The CDR3 has 15 amino acids. The V gene's germline CDR1 is MNHEY and CDR2 SVGAGI. The CDR3 nucleotides read TGTGCCAGCAACTCAAGGACGGGACAGGATTATGGCTACACCTTC. Its translation: CASNSRTGQDYGYTF.

This clone was detected only once. J is TRBJ1-2 and V is TRBV11-1; a possible D gene is TRBD1 (6 bases). Germline CDR1 SGHAT, CDR2 FQDESV (reference sequence). V was trimmed by 8 bases and J by 7 bases, leaving 23 bases between them. The CDR3 has 15 amino acids. The CDR3 DNA sequence: TGTGCCAGCCAAACGCCCGCCGGAAGGGGGGGTGGCTACACCTTC. Protein product: CASQTPAGRGGGYTF.

The genes are TRBV28 and TRBJ1-6; 7 positions match TRBD1. CDR3 length: 14 amino acids. J was trimmed by 7 bases and V by 3 bases; bases with no gene match: 3. CDR1 MDHEN and CDR2 SYDVKM come from the germline V gene. CDR3 region: CASSFRDSNSPLHF. CDR3 nucleotide sequence: TGTGCCAGCAGTTTCCGGGACAGCAATTCACCCCTCCACTTT.

The chain couples TRBV10-3 to TRBJ2-3; D possibly corresponds to TRBD2 (7 bases). CDR3 size: 14 residues. With 0 bases removed from V and 5 bases from J, the gap between germline ends came to 9 bases. CDR1 and CDR2 from the germline V gene are ENHRY and SYGVKD. The CDR3 region is CAISESGGEDTQYF. The CDR3 region has the DNA TGTGCCATCAGTGAGTCAGGGGGGGAAGATACGCAGTATTTT.